These T cell receptor beta chains were read from a single sample in a study of cytotoxic CD8 clonotypes in ibrutinib-treated CLL. Clones were sequenced by immunoSEQ multiplex PCR, and TCRdb holds only the in-frame ones, with some missing. This repertoire shows about 58,000 clones, around 68% found once; its top ten account for roughly 45%. The source was PBMCs, collected after 12 months of ibrutinib treatment. Receptors originate from a human donor with chronic lymphocytic leukemia. CDR3s include the opening cysteine and the closing phenylalanine or tryptophan. A D gene is named only where the DNA matches it firmly. Clone size is shown for a subset of rows, as once, few, many or a class of expanded clone.

cdr3_nt,cdr3_aa,d_call,v_call,j_call,cdr3_length,clone_size
TGCGCCAGCAGCCCGCTAGCGGGAGGGCGTAGAGATACGCAGTATTTT,CASSPLAGGRRDTQYF,TRBD2,TRBV5-1,TRBJ2-3,16,.
TGTGCCAGCAGCGAGGGACCGCGTACCTACGAGCAGTACTTC,CASSEGPRTYEQYF,.,TRBV11-2,TRBJ2-7,14,.
TGTGCCTGGAGTGTACCTCGGGTCTCCTACGAGCAGTACTTC,CAWSVPRVSYEQYF,.,TRBV30,TRBJ2-7,14,.
TGTGCCAGCAGTTACCTCCCAGGGAACACCGGGGAGCTGTTTTTT,CASSYLPGNTGELFF,.,TRBV6-6,TRBJ2-2,15,.
TGTGCCAGCAGTTCCTCACCCGGGGGGGGCCCCTATGGCTACACCTTC,CASSSSPGGGPYGYTF,.,TRBV27,TRBJ1-2,16,few
TGTGCCAGCTTTAGGATGTTCAATTCACCCCTCCACTTT,CASFRMFNSPLHF,.,TRBV6-5,TRBJ1-6,13,.
TGTGCCAGCAGTTACAGGGGCCGGGGAACCAACTATGGCTACACCTTC,CASSYRGRGTNYGYTF,.,TRBV6-5,TRBJ1-2,16,few
TGTGCCAGCACCCCTCTGGAACACCCAAACACAGATACGCAGTATTTT,CASTPLEHPNTDTQYF,.,TRBV11-3,TRBJ2-3,16,.
TGCGCCAGCAGCTCGAGTACCTCGGGACCCTTCAGGAGCTCCTACGAGCAGTACTTC,CASSSSTSGPFRSSYEQYF,.,TRBV5-1,TRBJ2-7,19,.
TGTGCCAGCAGCGCCAGACAGGGATTGCCCTACAATGAGCAGTTCTTC,CASSARQGLPYNEQFF,TRBD1,TRBV7-2,TRBJ2-1,16,.
TGTGCCAGCAGTCTAGGGGGAGGGAGAAATGAGCAGTTCTTC,CASSLGGGRNEQFF,.,TRBV27,TRBJ2-1,14,.
TGTGCCAGCAGCAAACGGGAGTACACCTACAATGAGCAGTTCTTC,CASSKREYTYNEQFF,.,TRBV21-1,TRBJ2-1,15,.
TGTGCCAGCAGCCCAGGTGGGGGCAGGGTAAATGAGCAGTTCTTC,CASSPGGGRVNEQFF,.,TRBV7-3,TRBJ2-1,15,few
TGTGCCAGCAGTCGTGGCGTGAAGATTGGGACAGGGGCCTACGAGCAGTACTTC,CASSRGVKIGTGAYEQYF,TRBD1,TRBV27,TRBJ2-7,18,.
TGTGCCAGCAGCTTGGACCGATTGGAGACCCAGTACTTC,CASSLDRLETQYF,.,TRBV5-4,TRBJ2-5,13,.
TGTGCCAGCAGCCAGCAACAAGAGACCCAGTACTTC,CASSQQQETQYF,.,TRBV28,TRBJ2-5,12,once
TGTGCCATCAGTGAGTCGCAGGTGATGAACACTGAAGCTTTCTTT,CAISESQVMNTEAFF,.,TRBV10-3,TRBJ1-1,15,.
TGCGCCAGCAGCTTTGGGCCCTCTTCCGGGACAGGGAACGAGCAGTACTTC,CASSFGPSSGTGNEQYF,TRBD1,TRBV5-1,TRBJ2-7,17,few
TGTGCCAGCACCAGGGACAGGGGGGCCGAGCAGTACTTC,CASTRDRGAEQYF,TRBD1,TRBV2,TRBJ2-7,13,few
TGTGCCAGCAGCTCGATCCCCCGACAGGGGGCCGTGACTGAAGCTTTCTTT,CASSSIPRQGAVTEAFF,TRBD1,TRBV7-3,TRBJ1-1,17,.
TGTGCCAGCAGCTCAACCAGGGGTTTCGAGCAGTACTTC,CASSSTRGFEQYF,.,TRBV7-9,TRBJ2-7,13,.